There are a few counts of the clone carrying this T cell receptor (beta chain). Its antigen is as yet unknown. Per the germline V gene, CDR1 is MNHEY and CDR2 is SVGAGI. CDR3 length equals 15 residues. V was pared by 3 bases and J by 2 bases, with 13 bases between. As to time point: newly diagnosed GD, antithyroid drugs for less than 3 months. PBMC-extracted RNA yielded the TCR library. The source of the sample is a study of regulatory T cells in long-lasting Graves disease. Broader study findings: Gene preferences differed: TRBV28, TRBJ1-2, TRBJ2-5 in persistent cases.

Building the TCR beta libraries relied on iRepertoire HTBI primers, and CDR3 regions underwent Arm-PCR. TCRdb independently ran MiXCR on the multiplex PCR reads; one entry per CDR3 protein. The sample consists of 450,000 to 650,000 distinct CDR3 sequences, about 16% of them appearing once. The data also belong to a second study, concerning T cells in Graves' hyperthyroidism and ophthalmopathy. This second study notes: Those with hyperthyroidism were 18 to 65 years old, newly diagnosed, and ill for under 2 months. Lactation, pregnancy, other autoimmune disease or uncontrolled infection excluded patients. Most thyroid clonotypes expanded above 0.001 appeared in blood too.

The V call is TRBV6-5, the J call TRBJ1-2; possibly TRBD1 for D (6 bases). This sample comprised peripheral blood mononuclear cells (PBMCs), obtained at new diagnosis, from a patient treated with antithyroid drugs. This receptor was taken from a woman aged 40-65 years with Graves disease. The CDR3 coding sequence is TGTGCCAGCAGTTATACGCGGGGGGCCAACTATGGCTACACCTTC. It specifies CASSYTRGANYGYTF.